This entry lists 9 T cell receptor beta chains sequenced from one sample in a study of identifying expanded T cells in peripheral blood. The repertoire was sequenced with immunoSEQ multiplex PCR; TCRdb's copy has only in-frame clones and lacks some. The sample holds more than 65,000 clones, over 75% seen once. The sequenced sample was blood. The receptors shown here come from a person aged 18 to 69 in good health.

The chain uses TRBV11-2 and TRBJ2-4; D gene unclear. With 0 bases removed from V and 8 bases from J, the gap between germline ends came to 5 bases. Germline-derived CDR1 and CDR2 are SGHAT and FQNNGV. The CDR3 is made up of 12 amino acids. This CDR3 is CASSLDRDIQYF. The CDR3 coding sequence is TGTGCCAGCAGCTTAGATAGGGACATTCAGTACTTC.

This clone came up a few times. The rearrangement uses TRBV5-1 and TRBJ2-5; TRBD1 aligns across 9 bases. The CDR3 is made up of 13 amino acids. V dropped 4 bases and J dropped 7; count of bases not matched to a gene: 5. Germline CDR1 SGHRS, CDR2 YFSETQ. This CDR3 is CASSMGQGGTQYF. CDR3 DNA: TGCGCCAGCAGCATGGGACAGGGCGGGACCCAGTACTTC.

The chain joins TRBV11-3 to TRBJ2-1, with 7 bases aligning to TRBD2. This CDR3 is built from 14 residues. CDR1 and CDR2 (germline): SGHNT, YENEEA. Trimming cost V 5 bases and J 6 bases; bases outside gene matches: 7. CDR3 nucleotides: TGTGCCAGCAGCCTCGCGGGAGTGTTCAATGAGCAGTTCTTC. Its translation: CASSLAGVFNEQFF.

This rearrangement joins TRBV27 to TRBJ1-2, with D tentatively TRBD1 (6 bases). Germline-derived CDR1 and CDR2 are MNHEY and SMNVEV (reference sequence). The CDR3 totals 15 residues. V was cut by 0 bases and J by 8 bases, with 16 bases left in between. In DNA, the CDR3 is TGTGCCAGCAGTTTATCGAAGAATTTAGGGGGGGGCTACACCTTC. Translating gives CASSLSKNLGGGYTF.

The J gene is TRBJ2-7, the V gene TRBV19; D not resolved. This CDR3 comprises 13 residues. V lost 5 bases and J lost 2, with 10 bases in between. The germline CDR1 and CDR2 sequences are LNHDA and SQIVND (reference sequence). CDR3 sequence reads: CASSLRAPYEQYF. CDR3 coding DNA: TGTGCCAGTAGTCTCCGGGCCCCCTACGAGCAGTACTTC. Combining the CDR3 with reference TRBV19 and TRBJ2-7 gives the whole variable domain DGGITQSPKYLFRKEGQNVTLSCEQNLNHDAMYWYRQDPGQGLRLIYYSQIVNDFQKGDIAEGYSVSREKKESFPLTVTSAQKNPTAFYLCASSLRAPYEQYFGPGTRLTVT.

The chain couples TRBV29-1 to TRBJ2-2; 8 positions agree with TRBD2. This CDR3 contains 15 residues. Trimming removed 5 bases from V and 7 bases from J; junction bases left unmatched: 12. The germline V gene encodes CDR1 SQVTM and CDR2 ANQGSEA. CDR3 bases: TGCAGCGTTACCGGGACTAGGAGGAGTGGCGGGGAGCTGTTTTTT. Translation gives CSVTGTRRSGGELFF.

The chain links TRBV28 to TRBJ2-7; the D is unclear. The germline gives CDR1 MDHEN, CDR2 SYDVKM. The germline V and J ends were trimmed by 8 bases and 3 bases, with 14 bases remaining between them. The CDR3 is made up of 13 amino acids. CDR3 sequence: CASLGDFHYEQYF. Here the CDR3 DNA reads TGTGCCAGCTTGGGTGATTTTCACTACGAGCAGTACTTC. Drawing the rest from reference TRBV28 and TRBJ2-7, the complete variable domain is DVKVTQSSRYLVKRTGEKVFLECVQDMDHENMFWYRQDPGLGLRLIYFSYDVKMKEKGDIPEGYSVSREKKERFSLILESASTNQTSMYLCASLGDFHYEQYFGPGTRLTVT.

The chain carries TRBV4-2 and TRBJ2-7; either TRBD1 or TRBD2 may supply D (5 bases each). The CDR3 runs to 15 residues. The V end lost 0 bases, the J end lost 7 bases, and 16 bases lay between the germline ends. Germline V gene data show CDR1 as LGHNA and CDR2 as YNFKEQ. DNA of the CDR3: TGTGCCAGCAGCCAAGAGGGGGACCCCGGTGTAGAGCAGTACTTC. Amino acids: CASSQEGDPGVEQYF.

A single count supports this clone. At one end, the junction sequence differs from germline, possibly due to a read error. The chain uses TRBV7-6 and TRBJ2-7; perhaps D is TRBD1 or TRBD2 (5 bases each). The closer fit of TRBJ2-5 to the DNA end suggests the J call may be wrong. The CDR3 runs 14 residues. Germline CDR1 and CDR2: SGHVS and FNYEAQ. CDR3 DNA: TGTGGCAGCAGCTATAGTGGGGGTGGAGAGACCCAGTACTTC. It specifies CGSSYSGGGETQYF.